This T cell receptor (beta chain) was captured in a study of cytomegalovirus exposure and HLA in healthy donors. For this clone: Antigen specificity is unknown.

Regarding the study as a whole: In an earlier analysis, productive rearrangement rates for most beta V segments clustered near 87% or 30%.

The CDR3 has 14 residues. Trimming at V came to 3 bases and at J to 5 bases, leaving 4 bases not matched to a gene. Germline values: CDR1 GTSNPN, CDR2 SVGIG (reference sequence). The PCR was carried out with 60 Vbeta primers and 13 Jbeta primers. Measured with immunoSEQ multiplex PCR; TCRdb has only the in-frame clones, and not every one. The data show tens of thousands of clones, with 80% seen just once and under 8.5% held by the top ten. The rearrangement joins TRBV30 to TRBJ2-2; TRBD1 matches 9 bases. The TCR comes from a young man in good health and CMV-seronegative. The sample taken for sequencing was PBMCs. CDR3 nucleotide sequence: TGTGCCTGGAGACTGACAGGGGGTACCGGGGAGCTGTTTTTT. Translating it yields CAWRLTGGTGELFF.